The subject of this entry is one T cell receptor (beta chain). The antigen remains undetermined. This sample was included in a study of T cell responses to AZD1222 COVID-19 vaccine. Study results and caveats: Donors were chiefly white British, with a greater number of females, and clonal diversity was perhaps underestimated. Across the whole spike, CD4 TCRs peaked at regions 160-218 and 743-854. Spike-specific TCR depth and breadth grew after two AZD1222 doses.

Here immunoSEQ multiplex PCR was the method, and the copy in TCRdb shows in-frame clones only, minus some. The table has some 140,000 clones, approximately 90% seen once; the top ten hold about 5.9%. The CDR3 is made up of 16 amino acids. V lost 3 bases to trimming and J lost 6 bases, with 20 bases between them. From germline, CDR1 is DFQATT and CDR2 SNEGSKA (reference sequence). This chain links TRBV20-1 with TRBJ2-2; D is undetermined. The specimen comprised peripheral blood, sampled on day 0 of AZD1222 vaccination. This clonotype was sampled from an adult in good health. The CDR3 is CSASRPAVGSPGELFF. In DNA form, the CDR3 reads TGCAGTGCTAGTCGCCCCGCGGTGGGTTCCCCCGGGGAGCTGTTTTTT.